This paragraph covers one TCR beta chain sequence. The CDR3 covers 13 residues. V lost 7 bases and J 7 bases, leaving 14 bases between the germline ends. The V gene's germline CDR1 is MDHEN and CDR2 SYDVKM. Profiling relied on immunoSEQ multiplex PCR, and the TCRdb table lists in-frame clones only, not all of them. The table lists 65,000 to 95,000 clones, 89% of them singletons. These data come from a study of OX40 agonist ivuxolimab in advanced cancers. This TCR derives from an adult with an advanced solid tumor such as melanoma, head and neck, liver or kidney cancer. The gene calls are TRBV28 and TRBJ1-5, with D tentatively TRBD1 (5 bases). Specimen: CD4+ or CD8+ T cells sorted from blood, collected in a trial of the OX40 agonist ivuxolimab. CDR3 DNA: TGTGCCAGCATCGGCGGTAGGGGACAGCCCCAGCATTTT. This translates into CASIGGRGQPQHF.